This passage covers 30 T cell receptor beta chains from one sample sequenced in a study of vaccination effects on CD4 cells after COVID-19 (dated by TCRdb to the early 2020s). Library construction relied on the immunoSEQ multiplex PCR assay. TCRdb retrieved this table from immuneACCESS and kept in-frame rearrangements only. Not all clones are present; in checked studies, unresolved V genes account for under half, and no reason is known for the remainder. Within this sample are roughly 41,000 clones, with under 70% of them counted one time only. The ten top clones hold roughly 24% of the sample. No antigens are known for them. In the ViraFEST assay, PBMC were stimulated with viral peptide pools, and antigen-specific CD4+ T cell clonotypes were then identified by expansion using TCR sequencing. After approximately 11 days of culture, CD4+ T cells were isolated with the EasySep CD4+ T cell isolation kit. Negative nucleocapsid antibody results before and after vaccination confirmed that the healthy vaccine recipients had no prior SARS-CoV-2 infection.

This specimen consisted of CD4+ T cells from PBMCs cultured with HCoV-OC43 spike peptides, obtained before COVID-19 vaccination. Interpreted using the paper, the cell subset or site label stands for: HCoV-OC43 spike overlapping peptide pool stimulation. All receptors come from a human donor who received a COVID-19 vaccine.

This rearrangement joins TRBV18 to TRBJ1-1; the match to TRBD1 covers 8 bases. Germline CDR1 and CDR2: KGHSH and LQKENI. The CDR3 is 14 residues long. After removal of 5 bases from V and 4 bases from J, the junction contained 6 bases not matched to a gene. Written as DNA, the CDR3 is TGTGCCAGCTCATCCCAGGGGGCTGTCACTGAAGCTTTCTTT. Translating gives CASSSQGAVTEAFF.

The V and J genes are TRBV11-3 and TRBJ2-2; D is perhaps TRBD2 (6 bases). CDR1 and CDR2 (germline): SGHNT, YENEEA. The CDR3 runs 15 residues. V gave up 5 bases and J gave up 2 bases, with 12 bases separating them. DNA of the CDR3: TGTGCCAGCAGCCGTACCGGGACTAACACCGGGGAGCTGTTTTTT. It encodes CASSRTGTNTGELFF.

The chain couples TRBV10-3 to TRBJ1-1; no reliable D call. Trimming stripped 0 bases from V and 0 bases from J, with 5 bases between. Germline loops: CDR1 ENHRY, CDR2 SYGVKD. The CDR3 is made up of 14 amino acids. The CDR3 here is CAISESQLNTEAFF. The CDR3 DNA follows: TGTGCCATCAGTGAGTCCCAGCTGAACACTGAAGCTTTCTTT.

The chain has TRBV28 and TRBJ1-2; D perhaps matches TRBD1 (5 bases). Between the trimmed V and J ends, which lost 3 bases and 0 bases, there was a span of 5 bases. Germline CDR1 is MDHEN and CDR2 is SYDVKM. The CDR3 length is 13 residues. The CDR3 DNA is TGTGCCAGCAGTTTGACAGCTAACTATGGCTACACCTTC. Translated, it gives CASSLTANYGYTF.

This clone was observed a handful of times. The V gene is TRBV20-1, the J gene TRBJ2-7; 11 bases map to TRBD2. The germline V gene encodes CDR1 DFQATT and CDR2 SNEGSKA (reference sequence). V lost 3 bases, J lost 5 bases, and 6 bases stayed unmatched. This CDR3 is built from 14 residues. The chain's CDR3 is CSASPTSGTNEQYF. CDR3 coding DNA: TGCAGTGCTAGTCCGACTAGCGGGACCAACGAGCAGTACTTC.

The gene calls are TRBV9 and TRBJ2-2; 12 bases fit TRBD2. Trimming took 0 bases from V and 1 from J; bases not matched to a gene: 4. The CDR3 loop spans 18 amino acids. From germline, CDR1 is SGDLS and CDR2 YYNGEE. CDR3 coding DNA: TGTGCCAGCAGCGTAGTGCCTAGCGGGAGGGTGAACACCGGGGAGCTGTTTTTT. Its translation is CASSVVPSGRVNTGELFF.

This clone showed up just once. The genes are TRBV5-6 and TRBJ1-5, with 8 bases that match TRBD1. This CDR3 contains 17 residues. Germline V gene data show CDR1 as SGHDT and CDR2 as YYEEEE. The ends lost 2 bases at V and 0 bases at J; junction bases unmatched: 7. CDR3 protein: CASSFWDRFDSNQPQHF. CDR3 DNA sequence: TGTGCCAGCAGCTTTTGGGACAGGTTTGATAGCAATCAGCCCCAGCATTTT.

This clone has only a few counts. V gene TRBV7-2 combines with J gene TRBJ2-7; D is tentatively TRBD1 or TRBD2 (5 bases each). V was pared by 2 bases and J by 2 bases, with 10 bases between. Per germline, CDR1 SGHTA and CDR2 FQGNSA. The CDR3 has 14 amino acids. The CDR3 here is CASSLTGAPYEQYF. The CDR3 DNA reads as TGTGCCAGCAGCTTAACCGGGGCCCCCTACGAGCAGTACTTC.

This chain joins TRBV5-8 and TRBJ1-1; D possibly corresponds to TRBD1 (5 bases). CDR3 length: 13 amino acids. The V end was cut by 5 bases, the J end by 0 bases, with 8 bases between. Germline V gives CDR1 SGHTS, CDR2 YDEGEE. CDR3 coding DNA: TGTGCCAGCAGGGGACCTCTGAACACTGAAGCTTTCTTT. Protein product: CASRGPLNTEAFF.

This chain joins TRBV5-1 and TRBJ2-5, with D possibly TRBD2 on 6 matching bases. Germline loops: CDR1 SGHRS, CDR2 YFSETQ. The V and J ends lost 0 bases and 1 base respectively, with 16 bases between them. The CDR3 is 17 residues long. As DNA, the CDR3 is TGCGCCAGCAGCTTGGCCGAGAGCTGGAGGGTCCAAGAGACCCAGTACTTC. Protein sequence: CASSLAESWRVQETQYF.

This chain joins TRBV7-9 and TRBJ1-2; D unresolved. The ends were cut back, 6 bases at V and 6 bases at J, with 17 bases in the middle. The CDR3 runs to 14 residues. The germline CDR1 and CDR2 sequences are SEHNR and FQNEAQ (reference sequence). DNA of the CDR3: TGTGCCAGCAGATTATTGCAGTCGGAGGATGGCTACACCTTC. As protein: CASRLLQSEDGYTF. The variable domain in full, with the rest retrieved from reference TRBV7-9 and TRBJ1-2, is DTGVSQNPRHKITKRGQNVTFRCDPISEHNRLYWYRQTLGQGPEFLTYFQNEAQLEKSRLLSDRFSAERPKGSFSTLEIQRTEQGDSAMYLCASRLLQSEDGYTFGSGTRLTVV.

The chain is built from TRBV12-3 or TRBV12-4 and TRBJ2-7; D perhaps matches TRBD1 (6 bases). The CDR3 runs to 13 residues. Trimming took off 6 bases at V and 3 bases at J, with 12 bases between the two ends. CDR3: CASRATGNYEQYF. The CDR3 coding sequence is TGTGCCAGCAGGGCGACAGGAAACTACGAGCAGTACTTC.

The count of this clone is one. One end of the junction varies from germline; a read error may be responsible. This chain links TRBV6-5 with TRBJ1-1; D gene ambiguous. CDR1 is MNHEY, CDR2 SVGAGI, per germline. This CDR3 spans 14 amino acids. In DNA, the CDR3 is TGTGCCAGCAGTGACTCCGCCTTGGGGATAGGAGCTTTCTTT. This gives the protein CASSDSALGIGAFF.

J is TRBJ1-2 and V is TRBV6-6, with a weak D call TRBD1 (5 bases). This CDR3 spans 14 amino acids. Germline values: CDR1 MNHNY, CDR2 SVGAGI (reference sequence). The ends were cut back, 2 bases at V and 8 bases at J, with 15 bases in the middle. CDR3 sequence reads: CASSYGQGGSGYTF. CDR3 sequence (DNA): TGTGCCAGCAGTTACGGGCAGGGAGGGAGCGGCTACACCTTC.

V and J are TRBV3-1 (or the pseudogene TRBV3-2) and TRBJ1-5; maybe TRBD1 (6 bases). This CDR3 region has 15 residues. Germline assignment: CDR1 LGHDT and CDR2 YNNKEL (reference sequence). The V gene lost 1 base and the J gene lost 3 bases, with 10 bases spanning the gap. CDR3 in amino acids: CASSQGTEVNQPQHF. CDR3 nucleotides: TGTGCCAGCAGCCAAGGGACAGAGGTCAATCAGCCCCAGCATTTT.

There are a few counts of this clone. V and J are TRBV7-9 and TRBJ1-1; D ambiguous. Trimming left V 2 bases short and J 0 bases short, with 7 bases between. Germline CDR1 SEHNR, CDR2 FQNEAQ (reference sequence). This CDR3 spans 14 amino acids. In DNA form, the CDR3 reads TGTGCCAGCAGCTTAACAGTTATGAACACTGAAGCTTTCTTT. Protein: CASSLTVMNTEAFF.

A note on this clone: The junction departs from the called germline gene at one end, perhaps through a read error. V and J are TRBV12-3 or TRBV12-4 and TRBJ1-2; possibly TRBD1 for D (6 bases). The CDR3 runs 11 residues. Here the CDR3 DNA reads TGTGCCAGCAGTTTAAGGGGGTTCCCAGACTTC. This translates into CASSLRGFPDF.

V gene TRBV7-2 combines with J gene TRBJ1-2; D gene unclear. V was cut by 5 bases and J by 6 bases, with 13 bases left in between. CDR3 size: 13 residues. The germline V gene encodes CDR1 SGHTA and CDR2 FQGNSA. As DNA, the CDR3 is TGTGCCAGCAGCCCGAACCGCAGAGATGGCTACACCTTC. Translation gives CASSPNRRDGYTF.

As for this clone: The junction differs from germline at one of its ends, possibly a read error. The chain carries TRBV12-3 or TRBV12-4 and TRBJ2-5; no definite D call. The CDR3 is 11 amino acids. CDR3 sequence: CASSLGGAPDF. The CDR3 nucleotides read TGTGCCAGCAGTTTAGGCGGCGCCCCGGACTTC.

The rearrangement joins TRBV6-5 to TRBJ2-7; TRBD1 aligns across 9 bases. V lost 3 bases, J lost 6 bases, and 6 bases stayed unmatched. The V gene's germline CDR1 is MNHEY and CDR2 SVGAGI. There are 14 residues in the CDR3. CDR3 region: CASSYSGTGSEQYF. DNA of the CDR3: TGTGCCAGCAGTTATTCCGGGACAGGGAGCGAGCAGTACTTC.

The chain is built from TRBV15 and TRBJ2-1; 9 bases are shared with TRBD2. V lost 0 bases and J lost 0; bases outside the gene matches: 3. This CDR3 has 17 amino acids. The germline V gene encodes CDR1 LNHNV and CDR2 YYDKDF (reference sequence). The CDR3 DNA reads TGTGCCACCAGCAGAGAACTAGCGGGTAGCTCCTACAATGAGCAGTTCTTC. The encoded protein is CATSRELAGSSYNEQFF.

The V call is TRBV14, the J call TRBJ1-5; no firm D call. Trimming removed 2 bases at V and 2 bases at J, with 4 bases between. CDR1 is SGHDN and CDR2 is FVKESK in the germline V gene. This CDR3 region has 13 residues. Here the CDR3 DNA reads TGTGCCAGCAGCCAATCAGGCAATCAGCCCCAGCATTTT. This codes for CASSQSGNQPQHF.

This clone appeared a single time. This sequence joins TRBV29-1 and TRBJ2-7; 8 nucleotides match TRBD1. Germline V gene data show CDR1 as SQVTM and CDR2 as ANQGSEA. V shed 3 bases and J 6 bases; nucleotides not matched to a gene: 7. The CDR3 is 13 residues long. CDR3 protein: CSVERTGNGEQYF. In DNA form, the CDR3 reads TGCAGCGTTGAGAGGACAGGGAACGGCGAGCAGTACTTC.

CDR3 loop: CASSLASQTYTQYF. The DNA of the CDR3 is TGTGCCAGCAGCTTAGCTTCTCAAACCTATACGCAGTATTTT. This chain links TRBV7-9 with TRBJ2-3, with unresolved D. Trimming cost V 0 bases and J 7 bases, with 11 bases left between them. The CDR3 has 14 amino acids. Looked up from germline, CDR1 is SEHNR and CDR2 is FQNEAQ (reference sequence).

The chain links TRBV27 to TRBJ2-5; D is unclear. Germline CDR1 is MNHEY and CDR2 is SMNVEV (reference sequence). The CDR3 covers 12 residues. Trimming cost V 5 bases and J 5 bases, with 9 bases left between them. The CDR3 DNA reads as TGTGCCAGCAGTCTAGAAGGGGAGACCCAGTACTTC. It is translated as CASSLEGETQYF.

The table lists this clone with a few counts. The chain recombines TRBV9 with TRBJ2-2, with D unclear. The CDR3 covers 15 residues. Germline CDR1 and CDR2: SGDLS and YYNGEE. V lost 0 bases and J lost 2, with 8 bases in between. CDR3 loop: CASSVGSVNTGELFF. The CDR3 DNA is TGTGCCAGCAGCGTAGGGTCCGTTAACACCGGGGAGCTGTTTTTT.

The V gene is TRBV3-1 (or the pseudogene TRBV3-2), the J gene TRBJ2-1; D remains unclear. This CDR3 comprises 12 residues. Per the germline V gene, CDR1 is LGHDT and CDR2 is YNNKEL (reference sequence). V was pared by 2 bases and J by 12 bases, with 11 bases between. The DNA of the CDR3 is TGTGCCAGCAGCCAACCCGACTTGGCGCAGTTCTTC. Protein: CASSQPDLAQFF.

The V and J genes are TRBV6-1 and TRBJ2-5; no reliable D call. In germline, CDR1 is MNHNS, CDR2 SASEGT. The V gene lost 2 bases and the J gene lost 2 bases, with 12 bases spanning the gap. The CDR3 length is 15 residues. The CDR3 spells CASSESQVGQETQYF. The CDR3 region has the DNA TGTGCCAGCAGTGAATCGCAGGTGGGACAAGAGACCCAGTACTTC.

The J gene is TRBJ2-3, the V gene TRBV6-1; perhaps TRBD2 as D (6 bases). Germline CDR1 and CDR2: MNHNS and SASEGT. Trimming took off 2 bases at V and 0 bases at J, with 12 bases between the two ends. The CDR3 is made up of 16 amino acids. DNA for the CDR3: TGTGCCAGCAGTGAAAGGGCGGGGTTAAGCACAGATACGCAGTATTTT. Translated, it gives CASSERAGLSTDTQYF.

The chain has TRBV25-1 and TRBJ2-5, with TRBD1 matching 10 bases. The CDR3 has 14 amino acids. Germline-derived CDR1 and CDR2 are MGHDK and SYGVNS. Trimming at V came to 7 bases and at J to 5 bases, leaving 7 bases not matched to a gene. This CDR3 is CASTDRGRGETQYF. For the CDR3, the DNA is TGTGCCAGCACAGACAGGGGGCGCGGGGAGACCCAGTACTTC.